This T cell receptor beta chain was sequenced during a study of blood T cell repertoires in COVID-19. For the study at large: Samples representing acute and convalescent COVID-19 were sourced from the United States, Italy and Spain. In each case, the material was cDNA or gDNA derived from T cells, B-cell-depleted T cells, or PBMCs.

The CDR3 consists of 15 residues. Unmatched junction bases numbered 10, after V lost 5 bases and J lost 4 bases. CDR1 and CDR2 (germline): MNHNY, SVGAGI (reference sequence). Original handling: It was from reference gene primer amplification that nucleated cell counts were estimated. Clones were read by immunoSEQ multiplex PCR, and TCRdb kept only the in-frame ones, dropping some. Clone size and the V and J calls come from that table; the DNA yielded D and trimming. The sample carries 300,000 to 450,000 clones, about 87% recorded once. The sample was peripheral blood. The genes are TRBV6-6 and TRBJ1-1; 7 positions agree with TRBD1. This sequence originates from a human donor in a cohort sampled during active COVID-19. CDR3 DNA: TGTGCCAGCAGTGCGCCGACAGGGCAAGGCACTGAAGCTTTCTTT. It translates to CASSAPTGQGTEAFF.